This TCR beta chain was documented in a study of post-analysis software for immune sequencing data. Study overall: Clinical courses comprised relapsing-remitting, secondary progressive and progressive-relapsing multiple sclerosis.

Trimming cost V 2 bases and J 3 bases; bases outside gene matches: 10. The CDR3 covers 16 residues. CDR1 is SEHNR, CDR2 FQNEAQ, per germline (reference sequence). Concerning this clonotype: Its antigen is undetermined.

Study-wide points: Patients used a few TRBV segments, including TRBV5-6, TRBV5-1 and TRBV20-1, more often than controls.

TCR beta cDNA libraries included unique molecular identifiers. Using its own MiXCR run on the PCR reads, TCRdb lists one record per CDR3 protein. The repertoire holds roughly 600,000 distinct CDR3 sequences, with 44% as singletons. Sequenced input: blood. The chain links TRBV7-9 to TRBJ2-7, with 7 positions matching TRBD1. This receptor was taken from a girl under 18 with multiple sclerosis. The CDR3 reads CASSLSAERGHYEQYF. In DNA, the CDR3 is TGTGCCAGCAGCTTATCAGCCGAAAGGGGGCACTACGAGCAGTACTTC.